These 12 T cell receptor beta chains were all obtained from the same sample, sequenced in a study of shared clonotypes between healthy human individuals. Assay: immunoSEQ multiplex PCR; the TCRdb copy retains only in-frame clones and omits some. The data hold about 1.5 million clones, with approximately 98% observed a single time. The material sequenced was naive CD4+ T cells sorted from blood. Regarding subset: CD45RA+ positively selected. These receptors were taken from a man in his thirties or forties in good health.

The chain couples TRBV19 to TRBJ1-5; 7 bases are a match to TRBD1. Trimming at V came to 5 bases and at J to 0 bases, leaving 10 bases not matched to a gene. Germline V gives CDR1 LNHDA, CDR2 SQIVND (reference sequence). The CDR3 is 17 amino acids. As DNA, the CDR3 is TGTGCCAGTAGTCCCCGGGACAGACTGTATAGCAATCAGCCCCAGCATTTT. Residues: CASSPRDRLYSNQPQHF.

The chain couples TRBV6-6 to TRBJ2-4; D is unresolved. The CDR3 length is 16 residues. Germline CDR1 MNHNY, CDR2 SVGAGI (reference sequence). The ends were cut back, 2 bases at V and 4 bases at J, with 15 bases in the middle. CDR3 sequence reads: CASSYAKDSWKNIQYF. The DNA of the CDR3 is TGTGCCAGCAGTTACGCCAAAGACTCCTGGAAAAACATTCAGTACTTC.

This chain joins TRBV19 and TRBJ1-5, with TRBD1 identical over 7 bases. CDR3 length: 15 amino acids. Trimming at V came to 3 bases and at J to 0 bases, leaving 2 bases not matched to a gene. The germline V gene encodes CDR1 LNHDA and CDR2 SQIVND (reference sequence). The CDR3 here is CASSIGQVSNQPQHF. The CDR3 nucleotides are TGTGCCAGTAGTATTGGACAGGTTAGCAATCAGCCCCAGCATTTT.

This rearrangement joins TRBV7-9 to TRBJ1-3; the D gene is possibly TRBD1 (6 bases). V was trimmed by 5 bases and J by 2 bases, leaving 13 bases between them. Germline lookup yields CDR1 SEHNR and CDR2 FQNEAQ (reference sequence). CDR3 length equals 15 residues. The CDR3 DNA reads TGTGCCAGCAGCACCTCCAGGACAGCTGGAAACACCATATATTTT. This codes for CASSTSRTAGNTIYF.

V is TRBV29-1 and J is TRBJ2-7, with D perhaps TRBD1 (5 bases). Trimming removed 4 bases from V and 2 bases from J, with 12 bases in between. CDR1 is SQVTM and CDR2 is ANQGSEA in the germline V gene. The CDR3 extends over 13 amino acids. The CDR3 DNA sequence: TGCAGCGTTGTGTTCCAGGGAACCTACGAGCAGTACTTC. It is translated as CSVVFQGTYEQYF.

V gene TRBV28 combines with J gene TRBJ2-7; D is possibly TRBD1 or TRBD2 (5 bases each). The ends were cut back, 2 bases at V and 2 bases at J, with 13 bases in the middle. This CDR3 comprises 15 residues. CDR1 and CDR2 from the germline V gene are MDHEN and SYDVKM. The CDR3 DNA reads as TGTGCCAGCAGTTTAGGGGGTTGGCAAACCTACGAGCAGTACTTC. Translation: CASSLGGWQTYEQYF. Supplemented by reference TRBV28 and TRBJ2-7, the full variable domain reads DVKVTQSSRYLVKRTGEKVFLECVQDMDHENMFWYRQDPGLGLRLIYFSYDVKMKEKGDIPEGYSVSREKKERFSLILESASTNQTSMYLCASSLGGWQTYEQYFGPGTRLTVT.

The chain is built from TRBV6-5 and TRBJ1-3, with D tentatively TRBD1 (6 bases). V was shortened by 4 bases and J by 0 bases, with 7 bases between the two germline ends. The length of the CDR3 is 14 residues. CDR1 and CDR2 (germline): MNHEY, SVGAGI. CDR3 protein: CASSWTVSGNTIYF. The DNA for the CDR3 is TGTGCCAGCAGTTGGACAGTCTCTGGAAACACCATATATTTT.

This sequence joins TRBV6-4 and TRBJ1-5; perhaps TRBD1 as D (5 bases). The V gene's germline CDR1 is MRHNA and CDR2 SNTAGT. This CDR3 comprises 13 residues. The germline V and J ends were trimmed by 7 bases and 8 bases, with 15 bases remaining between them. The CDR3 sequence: CASIKGLTEPQHF. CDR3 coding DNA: TGTGCCAGCATTAAGGGGCTTACAGAGCCCCAGCATTTT.

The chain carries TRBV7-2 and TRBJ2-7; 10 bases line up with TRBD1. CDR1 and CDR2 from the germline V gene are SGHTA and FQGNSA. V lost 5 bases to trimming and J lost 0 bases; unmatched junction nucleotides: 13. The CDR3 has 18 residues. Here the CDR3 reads CASSTRGGTGVPSYEQYF. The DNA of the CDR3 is TGTGCCAGCAGCACCCGGGGGGGGACAGGGGTTCCCTCCTACGAGCAGTACTTC.

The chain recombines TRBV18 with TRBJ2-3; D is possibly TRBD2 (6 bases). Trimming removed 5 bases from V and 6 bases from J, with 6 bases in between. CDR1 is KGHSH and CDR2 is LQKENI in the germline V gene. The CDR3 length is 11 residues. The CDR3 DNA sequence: TGTGCCAGCTCAGGGAGGGATACGCAGTATTTT. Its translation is CASSGRDTQYF.

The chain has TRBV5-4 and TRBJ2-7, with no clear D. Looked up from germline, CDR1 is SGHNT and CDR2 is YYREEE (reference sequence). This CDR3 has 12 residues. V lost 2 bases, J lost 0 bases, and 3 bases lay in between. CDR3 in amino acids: CASSFHSYEQYF. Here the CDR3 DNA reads TGTGCCAGCAGCTTCCACTCCTACGAGCAGTACTTC.

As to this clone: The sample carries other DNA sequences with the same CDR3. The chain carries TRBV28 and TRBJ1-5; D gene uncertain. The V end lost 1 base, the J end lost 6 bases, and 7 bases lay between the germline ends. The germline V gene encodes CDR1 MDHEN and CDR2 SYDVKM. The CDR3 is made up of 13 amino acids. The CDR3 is CASSLLGSQPQHF. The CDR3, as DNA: TGTGCCAGCAGTTTATTGGGTAGTCAGCCCCAGCATTTT. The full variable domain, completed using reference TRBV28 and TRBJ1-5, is DVKVTQSSRYLVKRTGEKVFLECVQDMDHENMFWYRQDPGLGLRLIYFSYDVKMKEKGDIPEGYSVSREKKERFSLILESASTNQTSMYLCASSLLGSQPQHFGDGTRLSIL.